Listed below are T cell receptor beta chains from one sample, sequenced in a study of T cell repertoires in aging, cancer and after chemotherapy. TCRdb re-called the multiplex PCR reads through MiXCR, storing one row per CDR3 protein. Of approximately 7,600 distinct CDR3 sequences listed, about 38% were seen once; the top ten hold just under 15%. Sample: blood. The source of these receptors is a human donor in good health. Both conserved end residues are trimmed from each CDR3.

TRBV20-1,SARDPNTGELF
TRBV29-1,SVDSGLTGGYT
TRBV6-5,ASSPRNRGGNSPLH
TRBV19,ASSTGEGYNEQF
TRBV9,ASSVSSATNEKLF
TRBV11-2,ASGRNDRTDTQY
TRBV27,ASSPSHRNQPQH
TRBV19,ASSTRRDTAGNQPQH
TRBV6-5,ASSYLSGPYNEQF
TRBV6-5,ASSRGTGELF
TRBV7-9,ASSSGDRGFGGAYEQY
TRBV20-1,SAQQGGTNEKLF
TRBV6-2/TRBV6-3,ASSSTDTQY
TRBV7-9,ASSPQGQGVGYEQY
TRBV5-5,ASSFRRGLSYEQY
TRBV5-1,ASSVQGAANSPLH
TRBV7-2,ASSFGQGGTYEQY
TRBV7-9,ASSRGQAKNIQY
TRBV12-3/TRBV12-4,ASSLAPSRGQPQH
TRBV12-3/TRBV12-4,ASSRKTGLKKLF
TRBV10-3,AISESAGNNQPQH
TRBV4-1,ASSQGGFPSNQPQH
TRBV7-3,ASSLIVTDTQY
TRBV12-3/TRBV12-4,ASSYSDSRRDTQY
TRBV5-4,ASSSKDGSETQY
TRBV5-4,ASSLEAGGQDTQY
TRBV19,ASSSRRDRVT
TRBV6-2/TRBV6-3,ASSYRGRGGEQF
TRBV7-9,ASSPPGADTQY
TRBV23-1,ASSLGREYEQY
TRBV30,AWSVQGDQPQH